This T cell receptor beta chain was identified during a study of blood T cell repertoires in COVID-19. Study overall: Acute-phase and convalescent COVID-19 samples originated in the United States, Italy and Spain. T cells, B-cell-depleted T cells, or PBMCs provided the cDNA or gDNA that served as material.

This CDR3 region has 14 residues. CDR1 and CDR2 from the germline V gene are KGHDR and SFDVKD. V lost 4 bases, J lost 9 bases, and 7 bases stayed unmatched. The protocol was immunoSEQ multiplex PCR, while the TCRdb copy is restricted to in-frame clones and leaves out a portion. The table has about 240,000 clones, approximately 87% seen once. The chain carries TRBV24-1 and TRBJ2-1, with 8 bases fitting TRBD2. Sequencing was performed on peripheral blood. The sequence was collected from a man aged 55 to 70 with acute or convalescent COVID-19. Written as DNA, the CDR3 is TGTGCCACCAGTGAGCAAACGGGGGGGGCTGAGCAGTTCTTC. Translated, it gives CATSEQTGGAEQFF.